Sequencing of this T cell receptor beta chain was carried out in a study of CD8 T cells in ankylosing spondylitis. V lost 0 bases and J lost 8, with 31 bases in between. CDR1 and CDR2 (germline): SQVTM, ANQGSEA. CDR3 size: 19 residues. TCRdb re-called the 5' RACE reads with MiXCR, one entry per CDR3 protein. Of roughly 30,000 distinct CDR3 sequences detected, about 30% appear once; the ten largest clones hold roughly 44%. This clonotype was seen more than once but under ten times. The receptor was derived from a male donor with ankylosing spondylitis. This chain links TRBV29-1 with TRBJ1-2; D is unresolved. The sequencing sample was made of synovial fluid, either unsorted or a sorted T cell fraction (not recorded which). CDR3 nucleotide sequence: TGCAGCGTTGAAGATCCCATATCGCGATCGTACGGGGATATTCGGGGCTACACCTTC. Translation gives CSVEDPISRSYGDIRGYTF.